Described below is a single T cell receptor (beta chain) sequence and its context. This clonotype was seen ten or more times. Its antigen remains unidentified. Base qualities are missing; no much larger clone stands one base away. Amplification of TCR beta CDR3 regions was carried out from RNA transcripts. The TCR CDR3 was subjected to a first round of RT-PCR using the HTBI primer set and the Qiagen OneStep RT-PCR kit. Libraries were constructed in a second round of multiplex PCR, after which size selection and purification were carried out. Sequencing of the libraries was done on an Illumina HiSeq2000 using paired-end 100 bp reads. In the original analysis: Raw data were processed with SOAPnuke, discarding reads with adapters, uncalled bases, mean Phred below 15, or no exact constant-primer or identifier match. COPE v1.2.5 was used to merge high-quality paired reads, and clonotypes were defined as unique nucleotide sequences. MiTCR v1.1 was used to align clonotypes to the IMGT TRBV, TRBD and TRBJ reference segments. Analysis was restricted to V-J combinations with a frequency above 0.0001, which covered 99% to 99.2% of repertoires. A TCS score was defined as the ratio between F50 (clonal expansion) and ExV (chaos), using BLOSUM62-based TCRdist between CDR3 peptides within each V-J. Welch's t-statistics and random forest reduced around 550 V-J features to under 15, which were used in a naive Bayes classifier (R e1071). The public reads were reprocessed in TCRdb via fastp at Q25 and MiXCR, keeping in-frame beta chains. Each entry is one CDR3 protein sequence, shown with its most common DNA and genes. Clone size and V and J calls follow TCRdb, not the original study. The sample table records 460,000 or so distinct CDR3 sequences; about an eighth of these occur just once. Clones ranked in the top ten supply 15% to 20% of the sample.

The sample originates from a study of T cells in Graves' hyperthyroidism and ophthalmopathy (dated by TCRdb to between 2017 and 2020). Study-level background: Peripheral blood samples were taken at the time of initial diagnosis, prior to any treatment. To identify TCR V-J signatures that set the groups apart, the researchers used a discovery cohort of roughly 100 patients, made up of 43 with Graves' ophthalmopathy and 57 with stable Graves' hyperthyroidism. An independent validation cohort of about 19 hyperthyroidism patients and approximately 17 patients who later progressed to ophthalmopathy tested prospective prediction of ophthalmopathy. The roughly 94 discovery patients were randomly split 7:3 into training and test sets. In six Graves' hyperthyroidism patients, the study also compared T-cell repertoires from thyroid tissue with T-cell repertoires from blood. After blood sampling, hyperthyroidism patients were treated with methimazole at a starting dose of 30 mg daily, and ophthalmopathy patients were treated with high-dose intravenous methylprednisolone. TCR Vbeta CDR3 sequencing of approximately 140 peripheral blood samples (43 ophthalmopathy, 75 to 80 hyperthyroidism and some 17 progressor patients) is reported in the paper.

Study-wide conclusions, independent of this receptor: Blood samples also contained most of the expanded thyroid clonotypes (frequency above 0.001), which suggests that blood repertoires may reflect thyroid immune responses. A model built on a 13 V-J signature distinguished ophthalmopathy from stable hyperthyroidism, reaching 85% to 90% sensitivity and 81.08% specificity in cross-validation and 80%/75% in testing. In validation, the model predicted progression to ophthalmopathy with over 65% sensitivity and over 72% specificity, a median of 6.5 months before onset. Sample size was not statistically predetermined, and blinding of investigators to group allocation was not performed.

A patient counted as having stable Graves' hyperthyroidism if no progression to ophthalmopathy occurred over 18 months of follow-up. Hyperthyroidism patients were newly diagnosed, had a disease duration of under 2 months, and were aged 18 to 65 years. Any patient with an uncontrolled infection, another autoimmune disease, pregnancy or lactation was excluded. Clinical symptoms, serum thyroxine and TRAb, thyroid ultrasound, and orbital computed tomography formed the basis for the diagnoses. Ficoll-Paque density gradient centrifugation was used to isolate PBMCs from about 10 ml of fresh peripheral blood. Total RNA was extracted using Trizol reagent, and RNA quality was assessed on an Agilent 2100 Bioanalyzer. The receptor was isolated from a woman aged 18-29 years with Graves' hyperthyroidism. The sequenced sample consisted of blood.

The encoded CDR3 is CASSTSGQNNEQFF. The DNA sequence follows: TGTGCCAGCAGTACTAGCGGGCAAAACAATGAGCAGTTCTTC. The rearrangement combines TRBV7-9 with TRBJ2-1, with 9 bases in between that match TRBD2. Including cysteine and phenylalanine, the CDR3 has 14 amino acids. The retained sequence is limited to the CDR3, 42 bases, with the frame set at the first base. As encoded in the germline V gene (reference sequence), CDR1 is SEHNR while CDR2 is FQNEAQ. From V the trimming removes 6 bases and from J it removes 5 bases, while the gene matches leave 5 bases of the junction unaccounted for.